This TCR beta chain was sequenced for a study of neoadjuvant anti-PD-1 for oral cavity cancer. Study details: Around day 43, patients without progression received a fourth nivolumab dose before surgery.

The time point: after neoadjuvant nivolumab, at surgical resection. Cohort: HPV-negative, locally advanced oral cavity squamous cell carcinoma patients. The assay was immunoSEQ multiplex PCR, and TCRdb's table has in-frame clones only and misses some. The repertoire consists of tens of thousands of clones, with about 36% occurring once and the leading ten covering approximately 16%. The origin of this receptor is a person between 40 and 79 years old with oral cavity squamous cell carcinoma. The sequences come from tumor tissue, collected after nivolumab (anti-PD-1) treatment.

This CDR3 reads CASRAGSLGNGYTF. The CDR3 DNA sequence: TGCGCCAGCAGGGCTGGGAGTTTGGGCAATGGCTACACCTTC. The rearrangement links TRBV5-1 to TRBJ1-2, with D unresolved. The CDR3 spans 14 residues. V lost 5 bases to trimming and J lost 6 bases, with 17 bases between them. The germline gives CDR1 SGHRS, CDR2 YFSETQ.